This T cell receptor (beta chain) derives from a study of shared clonotypes between healthy human individuals. Each sample came from a Caucasian adult donor living in Nashville, Tennessee. The authors' processing: ImmunoSEQ supplied junction-only sequences lacking quality scores, so filtering was different. The data were produced by immunoSEQ multiplex PCR, yet TCRdb's version contains in-frame clones alone and is incomplete. From that table come the V and J calls and clone size; the DNA was used to work out D and trimming. The table shows roughly 500,000 clones, with about 96% occurring only once. The sequenced material came from naive CD4+ T cells sorted from blood. As to subset: CD45RA+ positively selected. The source of this sequence is a woman in her 30s in good health.

CDR3 coding DNA: TGTGCCAGCAGCTTAGATCGGAGGGGCGCGGCGCAGTACTTC. Translated, it gives CASSLDRRGAAQYF. This chain uses TRBV11-2 with TRBJ2-7; weak D call: TRBD2 (6 bases). V was trimmed by 0 bases and J by 9 bases, leaving 15 bases between them. The CDR3 spans 14 residues. CDR1 is SGHAT, CDR2 FQNNGV, per germline. Looking up the rest from reference TRBV11-2 and TRBJ2-7 gives the full variable domain: EAGVAQSPRYKIIEKRQSVAFWCNPISGHATLYWYQQILGQGPKLLIQFQNNGVVDDSQLPKDRFSAERLKGVDSTLKIQPAKLEDSAVYLCASSLDRRGAAQYFGPGTRLTVT.